This TCR beta chain was captured by sequencing in a study of OX40 agonist ivuxolimab in advanced cancers. In its sample, this clone was seen once. Deletions cut 7 bases from V and 2 bases from J, with 9 bases between. The CDR3 sequence is 12 residues long. Per germline, CDR1 MNHNS and CDR2 SASEGT. Profiling relied on immunoSEQ multiplex PCR, and the TCRdb table lists in-frame clones only, not all of them. The data show 35,000 to 45,000 clones, with 84% seen just once and 15% to 20% held by the top ten. This TCR was sampled from an adult with an advanced solid tumor such as melanoma, head and neck, liver or kidney cancer. This rearrangement joins TRBV6-1 to TRBJ2-7; D gene unclear. Sequenced here: CD4+ or CD8+ T cells sorted from blood, sampled in a trial of the OX40 agonist ivuxolimab. The CDR3 bases are TGTGCCAGCACCAGGTTAGCCTACGAGCAGTACTTC. Residues: CASTRLAYEQYF.